These 17 T cell receptor beta chains share one sample of origin, sequenced in a study of cytomegalovirus exposure and HLA in healthy donors. The PCR made use of 60 Vbeta and 13 Jbeta primers. TCRdb's table, derived via immunoSEQ multiplex PCR, lists solely in-frame clones and lacks some. Among about 130,000 clones, approximately 82% were seen once, and the ten largest hold 2.5% to 3.5%. Material for sequencing was PBMCs. The source of these receptors is a boy aged 2 to 9 in good health and CMV-seronegative.

Details on this clone: The sample contains more than one DNA sequence encoding this CDR3. The rearrangement joins TRBV9 to TRBJ2-7; TRBD2 agrees at 13 bases. Trimming at V came to 4 bases and at J to 7 bases, leaving 14 bases not matched to a gene. The CDR3 sequence is 17 residues long. Germline lookup yields CDR1 SGDLS and CDR2 YYNGEE. CDR3: CASSLLGLAGRAWEQYV. DNA of the CDR3: TGTGCCAGCAGCCTTCTGGGACTAGCGGGGCGGGCCTGGGAGCAGTACGTC.

The V call is TRBV12-5, the J call TRBJ1-1; TRBD1 matches 7 bases. CDR1 and CDR2 from the germline V gene are LGHNT and FRNRAP. Trimming removed 9 bases from V and 3 bases from J; junction bases left unmatched: 7. This CDR3 contains 13 residues. The CDR3 reads CASPQGEDTEAFF. CDR3 coding DNA: TGTGCTAGCCCCCAGGGGGAGGACACTGAAGCTTTCTTT.

The chain couples TRBV6-4 to TRBJ2-7; TRBD2 aligns across 8 bases. The V segment lost 4 bases and the J segment 2 bases; nucleotides outside the gene matches: 7. CDR1 and CDR2 from the germline V gene are MRHNA and SNTAGT. CDR3 length: 15 residues. CDR3 sequence: CASSVQRETTYEQYV. CDR3 DNA: TGTGCCAGCAGTGTCCAGCGGGAGACGACCTACGAGCAGTACGTC.

V and J are TRBV10-2 and TRBJ2-1, with TRBD2 as a possible D gene (6 bases). V was cut by 4 bases and J by 10 bases, with 14 bases left in between. The CDR3 covers 13 residues. From germline, CDR1 is WSHSY and CDR2 SAAADI. CDR3 nucleotide sequence: TGCGCCAGCAGTGGCAGCCTTGGGAGGGAGCAGTTCTTC. Encoded protein: CASSGSLGREQFF.

V is TRBV5-6 and J is TRBJ1-2, with D hard to call. V lost 2 bases to trimming and J lost 8 bases, with 13 bases between them. There are 13 residues in the CDR3. From germline, CDR1 is SGHDT and CDR2 YYEEEE. The CDR3 sequence: CASSLFVPAGYTF. The CDR3 DNA follows: TGTGCCAGCAGCTTATTCGTCCCTGCGGGCTACACCTTC.

This chain links TRBV27 with TRBJ1-2; weak D call: TRBD1 (6 bases). The V and J ends lost 3 bases and 1 base respectively, with 12 bases between them. Germline V CDR1 and CDR2: MNHEY, SMNVEV (reference sequence). CDR3 size: 15 residues. The DNA for the CDR3 is TGTGCCAGCAGTTTGGTCCCAGGGGATAACTATGGCTACACCTTC. Translated: CASSLVPGDNYGYTF.

The rearrangement uses TRBV4-3 and TRBJ2-3; perhaps TRBD1 as D (6 bases). The CDR3 contains 15 residues. CDR1 LGHNA and CDR2 YSLEER come from the germline V gene. V lost 4 bases and J 10 bases, leaving 21 bases between the germline ends. CDR3 in DNA: TGCGCCAGCAGCCCGTGGACAGCCCCCTCGGATCCGCAGTATTTT. The encoded protein is CASSPWTAPSDPQYF.

The genes are TRBV5-1 and TRBJ2-7, with a tentative D call TRBD2 (6 bases). The CDR3 covers 15 residues. Germline CDR1 and CDR2: SGHRS and YFSETQ. The V and J ends lost 2 bases and 1 base respectively, with 13 bases between them. The CDR3 nucleotides are TGCGCCAGCAGCTTTGGGGGGAGTAGGTCCTACGAGCAGTACGTC. Translated: CASSFGGSRSYEQYV.

The chain links TRBV9 to TRBJ1-2; no firm D call. CDR3 size: 12 residues. Germline CDR1 reads SGDLS; CDR2 reads YYNGEE. V was pared by 4 bases and J by 7 bases, with 11 bases between. CDR3 DNA sequence: TGTGCCAGCAGCCCCTCTCGGAGTGGCTACACCTTC. Encoded protein: CASSPSRSGYTF.

The chain couples TRBV10-3 to TRBJ1-2; D is unclear. V lost 5 bases and J 7 bases, leaving 17 bases between the germline ends. In germline, CDR1 is ENHRY, CDR2 SYGVKD. The CDR3 covers 14 residues. This chain's CDR3 is CAISPSTDTGGYTF. In nucleotides, the CDR3 is TGTGCCATCAGTCCATCTACAGATACCGGTGGCTACACCTTC.

The gene calls are TRBV7-2 and TRBJ1-1, with D unresolved. The CDR3 spans 14 residues. V lost 6 bases, J lost 4 bases, and 15 bases lay in between. Looked up from germline, CDR1 is SGHTA and CDR2 is FQGNSA. The CDR3 DNA sequence: TGTGCCAGCAGAATGTCCAGTGTAAGCACTGAAGCTTTCTTT. As protein: CASRMSSVSTEAFF.

The V call is TRBV5-4, the J call TRBJ1-2; D possibly corresponds to TRBD1 (6 bases). V shed 4 bases and J shed 5 bases, with 12 bases lying between them. The CDR3 is 13 residues long. CDR1 SGHNT and CDR2 YYREEE come from the germline V gene (reference sequence). The CDR3 loop is CASSAGTHYGYTF. The CDR3 nucleotides are TGTGCCAGCAGCGCCGGGACACATTATGGCTACACCTTC.

The J gene is TRBJ1-2, the V gene TRBV7-9; 10 nucleotides line up with TRBD1. V lost 4 bases to trimming and J lost 0 bases; unmatched junction nucleotides: 8. The germline V gene encodes CDR1 SEHNR and CDR2 FQNEAQ (reference sequence). This CDR3 is 17 amino acids long. Written as DNA, the CDR3 is TGTGCCAGCAGCTCAGACAGGGGGCTCTTTACTAACTATGGCTACACCTTC. Protein product: CASSSDRGLFTNYGYTF.

The chain combines TRBV11-3 with TRBJ2-1; possibly TRBD1 for D (7 bases). Trimming shortened V by 4 bases and J by 8 bases, and 21 bases separated the two germline ends. Germline-derived CDR1 and CDR2 are SGHNT and YENEEA. The CDR3 runs to 16 residues. The CDR3 sequence: CASSSQTGDSMYEQFF. CDR3 coding DNA: TGTGCCAGCAGCTCGCAAACAGGGGACTCAATGTATGAGCAGTTCTTC.

The CDR3 nucleotides read TGTGCCAGCAGTGGGGGAGGAGCTAACTATGGCTACACCTTC. Translating it yields CASSGGGANYGYTF. J is TRBJ1-2 and V is TRBV7-9; perhaps TRBD1 as D (5 bases). Germline V gives CDR1 SEHNR, CDR2 FQNEAQ (reference sequence). Trimming stripped 6 bases from V and 0 bases from J, with 11 bases between. The CDR3 runs 14 residues. The complete variable domain, with remaining parts taken from reference TRBV7-9 and TRBJ1-2, reads DTGVSQNPRHKITKRGQNVTFRCDPISEHNRLYWYRQTLGQGPEFLTYFQNEAQLEKSRLLSDRFSAERPKGSFSTLEIQRTEQGDSAMYLCASSGGGANYGYTFGSGTRLTVV.

The chain joins TRBV4-3 to TRBJ2-3; 7 nucleotides align to TRBD2. The CDR3 covers 15 residues. The V and J ends lost 4 bases and 3 bases, in that order; junction bases with no gene match: 7. Germline V CDR1 and CDR2: LGHNA, YSLEER. CDR3 sequence reads: CASSPGWGGTDTQYF. As DNA, the CDR3 is TGCGCCAGCAGCCCAGGGTGGGGAGGGACAGATACGCAGTATTTT.

The chain has TRBV5-6 and TRBJ2-1; no reliable D call. There are 13 residues in the CDR3. V was clipped by 3 bases and J by 7 bases, with 11 bases between them. Germline V lookup: CDR1 SGHDT, CDR2 YYEEEE. For the CDR3, the DNA is TGTGCCAGCAGCTCGCGAGCCGGGAATGAGCAGTTCTTC. It codes for CASSSRAGNEQFF.